This entry lists 8 T cell receptor beta chains sequenced from one sample in a study of blood T cell repertoires in COVID-19. The data were produced by immunoSEQ multiplex PCR, yet TCRdb's version contains in-frame clones alone and is incomplete. This sample yields about 150,000 clones, of which about 82% are seen a single time; roughly 6.4% belongs to the top ten. Material: PBMCs or T cells enriched from blood (not recorded which). The receptors here all came from a woman aged 35 to 49 who had recovered from COVID-19.

The rearrangement joins TRBV11-2 to TRBJ2-1; 9 bases align to TRBD2. Losses at the gene ends were 2 bases for V and 4 bases for J; bases not matched to a gene: 12. The CDR3 is made up of 18 amino acids. The germline V gene has CDR1 SGHAT and CDR2 FQNNGV. CDR3 sequence (DNA): TGTGCCAGCAGCTTAACCGCGGCCGGCGGGGGGGTGTACAATGAGCAGTTCTTC. Protein product: CASSLTAAGGGVYNEQFF.

The genes are TRBV3-1 (or the pseudogene TRBV3-2) and TRBJ1-2; possible D gene TRBD1, 5 bases. V lost 2 bases and J lost 8, with 12 bases in between. From germline, CDR1 is LGHDT and CDR2 YNNKEL (reference sequence). This CDR3 is built from 13 residues. Here the CDR3 DNA reads TGTGCCAGCAGCCAACAGGGAAGCGGGGGCTACACCTTC. It translates to CASSQQGSGGYTF.

This clone occurred a few times. This chain links TRBV5-4 with TRBJ1-2; 8 bases align to TRBD1. Germline CDR1 reads SGHNT; CDR2 reads YYREEE (reference sequence). With V trimmed by 1 base and J by 6 bases, 8 bases remained unmatched. The CDR3 covers 15 residues. The CDR3 DNA sequence: TGTGCCAGCAGCTTGTCGGTGGACAGGGTAGATGGCTACACCTTC. Amino acids: CASSLSVDRVDGYTF.

This clone was recorded a few times. The V gene is TRBV5-8, the J gene TRBJ1-2, with 7 bases lining up with TRBD1. Germline V lookup: CDR1 SGHTS, CDR2 YDEGEE. The CDR3 runs 15 residues. V lost 1 base to trimming and J lost 6 bases; unmatched junction nucleotides: 9. The CDR3 loop is CASSLLRRGRDGYTF. The CDR3 nucleotides are TGTGCCAGCAGCTTGTTGAGGAGGGGGCGCGATGGCTACACCTTC.

The sample holds a few counts of this clone. The gene calls are TRBV9 and TRBJ2-1; 11 bases match TRBD2. Germline V gene data show CDR1 as SGDLS and CDR2 as YYNGEE. Trimming cost V 0 bases and J 3 bases; bases outside gene matches: 11. This CDR3 is 19 amino acids long. The CDR3, as DNA: TGTGCCAGCAGCGTAGCTATGGATTCCGGGACTAGCGGCTACAATGAGCAGTTCTTC. Protein: CASSVAMDSGTSGYNEQFF.

The chain links TRBV4-1 to TRBJ1-6; tentative D call: TRBD1 (6 bases). V gave up 5 bases and J gave up 5 bases, with 13 bases separating them. CDR3 length: 15 residues. Germline CDR1 and CDR2: MGHRA and YSYEKL. This chain's CDR3 is CASSTRTVDNSPLHF. The DNA for the CDR3 is TGCGCCAGCAGCACCCGGACAGTCGATAATTCACCCCTCCACTTT.

CDR3 residues: CASSASTGNYGYTF. Written as DNA, the CDR3 is TGTGCCAGCAGCGCCTCGACAGGAAACTATGGCTACACCTTC. The gene calls are TRBV5-4 and TRBJ1-2, with D possibly matching TRBD1 (6 bases). With 4 bases removed from V and 2 bases from J, the gap between germline ends came to 12 bases. Looked up from germline, CDR1 is SGHNT and CDR2 is YYREEE (reference sequence). The CDR3 is 14 amino acids.

This chain connects TRBV27 to TRBJ1-1, with D possibly TRBD1 on 5 matching bases. The CDR3 totals 13 residues. V was pared by 4 bases and J by 11 bases, with 17 bases between. The V gene's germline CDR1 is MNHEY and CDR2 SMNVEV (reference sequence). The CDR3 region is CASSWVWQGRAFF. The CDR3, as DNA: TGTGCCAGCAGTTGGGTGTGGCAGGGTCGGGCTTTCTTT.